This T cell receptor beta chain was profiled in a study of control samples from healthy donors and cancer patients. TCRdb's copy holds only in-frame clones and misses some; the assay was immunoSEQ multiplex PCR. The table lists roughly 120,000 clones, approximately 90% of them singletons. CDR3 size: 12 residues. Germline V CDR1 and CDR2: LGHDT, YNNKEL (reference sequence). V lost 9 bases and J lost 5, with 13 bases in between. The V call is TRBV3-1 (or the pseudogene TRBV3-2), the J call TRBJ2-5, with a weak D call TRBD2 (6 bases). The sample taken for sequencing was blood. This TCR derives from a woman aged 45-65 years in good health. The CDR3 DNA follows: TGTGCCAGAAAGGGACTGTCGGAGACCCAGTACTTC. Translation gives CARKGLSETQYF.